Shown below are 27 T cell receptor beta chains from a single sample sequenced in a study of Tregs in tolerant kidney transplant recipients. The table came from immunoSEQ multiplex PCR; TCRdb's copy has only in-frame clones and leaves some out. The sample lists more than 12,000 clones, around four fifths seen once, with 1.5% to 2% in the top ten. Sequenced material: Tregs from blood, taken before the transplant. The receptors stem from a human donor who received a combined kidney and bone marrow transplant.

This chain uses TRBV11-1 with TRBJ2-3; no clear D gene. The germline CDR1 and CDR2 sequences are SGHAT and FQDESV (reference sequence). The CDR3 sequence is 13 residues long. V lost 4 bases and J 3 bases, leaving 8 bases between the germline ends. Written as DNA, the CDR3 is TGTGCCAGCAGCTACCCCGCGACAGATACGCAGTATTTT. Translation gives CASSYPATDTQYF.

The chain recombines TRBV4-1 with TRBJ2-5, with 9 bases matching TRBD1. The CDR3 totals 14 residues. Germline CDR1 is MGHRA and CDR2 is YSYEKL. V gave up 5 bases and J gave up 4 bases; unmatched junction bases: 5. CDR3 protein: CASSAQDRGETQYF. DNA of the CDR3: TGCGCCAGCAGCGCTCAGGACAGGGGAGAGACCCAGTACTTC.

The chain carries TRBV14 and TRBJ1-1; D is ambiguous. This CDR3 comprises 13 residues. Trimming removed 0 bases at V and 10 bases at J, with 12 bases between. Per the germline V gene, CDR1 is SGHDN and CDR2 is FVKESK. The DNA for the CDR3 is TGTGCCAGCAGCCAAGAACGTTGGCTGTCAGCTTTCTTT. This sequence encodes CASSQERWLSAFF.

This clone was counted between two and nine times. This sequence joins TRBV30 and TRBJ2-7; the match to TRBD1 covers 7 bases. Germline CDR1 and CDR2: GTSNPN and SVGIG (reference sequence). The CDR3 consists of 15 residues. V shed 1 base, J shed 3 bases, and the junction held 9 bases outside the gene matches. The CDR3 DNA sequence: TGTGCCTGGAGTGACAGGGGCCGCCTCATCTACGAGCAGTACTTC. This encodes CAWSDRGRLIYEQYF.

The CDR3 bases are TGTGCCAGCAGCCCCGGGACAGCAACCTATGGCTACACCTTC. It yields the protein CASSPGTATYGYTF. V and J are TRBV11-2 and TRBJ1-2; 7 bases agree with TRBD1. This CDR3 spans 14 amino acids. V trimming: 5 bases; J trimming: 4 bases; junction bases outside the gene matches: 7. CDR1 is SGHAT and CDR2 is FQNNGV in the germline V gene.

The chain employs TRBV7-2 and TRBJ1-1; TRBD1 is a possible D gene (6 bases). V shed 5 bases and J shed 5 bases, with 18 bases lying between them. Germline lookup yields CDR1 SGHTA and CDR2 FQGNSA. CDR3 length equals 15 residues. The CDR3 DNA reads as TGTGCCAGCAGCCTACAGGGAAACAGACTTACTGAAGCTTTCTTT. Translated: CASSLQGNRLTEAFF.

The CDR3 coding sequence is TGTGCCAGTAGTCTCGGGACAGGAAACACCGGGGAGCTGTTTTTT. Its translation: CASSLGTGNTGELFF. The rearrangement uses TRBV19 and TRBJ2-2, with TRBD1 matching over 8 bases. In germline, CDR1 is LNHDA, CDR2 SQIVND (reference sequence). The CDR3 is made up of 15 amino acids. The V gene end was trimmed by 5 bases and the J gene end by 2 bases; junction bases not matched to a gene: 4.

This clone occurred once. The chain joins TRBV4-2 to TRBJ2-3; maybe TRBD2 (5 bases). V was cut by 0 bases and J by 1 base, with 17 bases left in between. The germline V gene has CDR1 LGHNA and CDR2 YNFKEQ. CDR3 length: 18 amino acids. Written as DNA, the CDR3 is TGTGCCAGCAGCCAAGAAATGGCAAGCGGTGAACGCACAGATACGCAGTATTTT. It codes for CASSQEMASGERTDTQYF.

A few counts support this clone. The gene calls are TRBV19 and TRBJ1-5; no reliable D call. The CDR3 runs to 18 residues. CDR1 LNHDA and CDR2 SQIVND come from the germline V gene (reference sequence). Trimming took 9 bases from V and 1 from J, leaving 25 bases between them. CDR3 sequence reads: CASASQAGSTGSNQPQHF. The CDR3 DNA reads as TGTGCCAGCGCCTCGCAGGCGGGTTCCACCGGGAGCAATCAGCCCCAGCATTTT.

CDR3 residues: CASSPELAGGLDTQYF. The CDR3, as DNA: TGTGCCAGCAGCCCAGAACTAGCGGGGGGCCTCGATACGCAGTATTTT. This sequence joins TRBV7-2 and TRBJ2-3; 12 bases agree with TRBD2. The CDR3 sequence is 16 residues long. Per germline, CDR1 SGHTA and CDR2 FQGNSA. J was trimmed by 6 bases and V by 5 bases; bases with no gene match: 9.

This clone has only one observation. The rearrangement joins TRBV18 to TRBJ1-1; D possibly corresponds to TRBD1 (6 bases). V lost 3 bases and J 0 bases, leaving 14 bases between the germline ends. The CDR3 loop spans 16 amino acids. Germline V gene lookup returns CDR1 KGHSH and CDR2 LQKENI. The CDR3 protein is CASSPNGQSLNTEAFF. The CDR3 nucleotides read TGTGCCAGCTCACCTAACGGACAGAGCCTGAACACTGAAGCTTTCTTT.

DNA of the CDR3: TGTGCCTGGAACGGGCCATATAAGGGAGGAGATGAAGCTTTCTTT. This translates into CAWNGPYKGGDEAFF. This chain uses TRBV30 with TRBJ1-1, with D unclear. Between the trimmed V and J ends, which lost 4 bases and 7 bases, there was a span of 22 bases. The CDR3 consists of 15 residues. Looked up from germline, CDR1 is GTSNPN and CDR2 is SVGIG (reference sequence).

The chain uses TRBV13 and TRBJ2-3, with 14 bases identical to TRBD2. The CDR3 loop spans 17 amino acids. Germline assignment: CDR1 PRHDT and CDR2 FYEKMQ (reference sequence). V gave up 5 bases and J gave up 4 bases; unmatched junction bases: 8. For the CDR3, the DNA is TGTGCCAGCAGCCCGCGACTAGCGGGGGGGGACCCAGATACGCAGTATTTT. Translation: CASSPRLAGGDPDTQYF.

The CDR3 loop is CASSPPGGREDTQYF. CDR3 nucleotides: TGTGCCAGCAGCCCCCCGGGGGGCCGTGAAGATACGCAGTATTTT. This chain joins TRBV7-9 and TRBJ2-3; possible D gene TRBD2, 7 bases. The CDR3 has 15 residues. CDR1 and CDR2 from the germline V gene are SEHNR and FQNEAQ (reference sequence). V lost 5 bases, J lost 5 bases, and 17 bases lay in between.

The rearrangement links TRBV5-1 to TRBJ2-7; 9 positions agree with TRBD2. There are 16 residues in the CDR3. Germline lookup yields CDR1 SGHRS and CDR2 YFSETQ. Unmatched junction bases numbered 9, after V lost 0 bases and J lost 5 bases. CDR3 in amino acids: CASSLGSSGNVDEQYF. In DNA, the CDR3 is TGCGCCAGCAGCTTGGGCTCTAGCGGGAATGTCGACGAGCAGTACTTC.

The chain has TRBV9 and TRBJ2-2; 10 bases map to TRBD2. V shed 0 bases, J shed 2 bases, and the junction held 4 bases outside the gene matches. The CDR3 loop spans 17 amino acids. From germline, CDR1 is SGDLS and CDR2 YYNGEE. The CDR3 loop is CASSVGLAGANTGELFF. The CDR3, as DNA: TGTGCCAGCAGCGTAGGGCTAGCGGGGGCCAACACCGGGGAGCTGTTTTTT.

This clone appeared a few times. The chain joins TRBV5-4 to TRBJ1-2; 9 bases align to TRBD1. Germline trimming cut 2 bases from V and 6 bases from J; bases unmatched to any gene: 2. This CDR3 has 13 amino acids. Germline loops: CDR1 SGHNT, CDR2 YYREEE (reference sequence). The CDR3 DNA reads as TGTGCCAGCAGCTTAAGACAGGGGGATGGCTACACCTTC. It is translated as CASSLRQGDGYTF.

The V and J genes are TRBV30 and TRBJ1-4, with 8 nucleotides matching TRBD1. The CDR3 is made up of 15 amino acids. J was trimmed by 5 bases and V by 0 bases; bases with no gene match: 5. The germline gives CDR1 GTSNPN, CDR2 SVGIG (reference sequence). CDR3 region: CAWSVRTGINEKLFF. The CDR3 DNA reads as TGTGCCTGGAGTGTACGGACAGGGATAAATGAAAAACTGTTTTTT.

V gene TRBV18 combines with J gene TRBJ1-2; TRBD1 matches at 7 bases. The CDR3 loop spans 13 amino acids. Per germline, CDR1 KGHSH and CDR2 LQKENI. V lost 0 bases to trimming and J lost 7 bases; unmatched junction nucleotides: 2. The CDR3: CASSPPTGSGYTF. The CDR3 coding sequence is TGTGCCAGCTCACCACCGACAGGGTCTGGCTACACCTTC.

The chain carries TRBV30 and TRBJ1-4; D gene ambiguous. The CDR3 consists of 11 residues. Germline values: CDR1 GTSNPN, CDR2 SVGIG (reference sequence). V was trimmed by 3 bases and J by 6 bases, leaving 5 bases between them. This CDR3 reads CAWSEDEKLFF. The CDR3 bases are TGTGCCTGGAGCGAGGATGAAAAACTGTTTTTT.

The rearrangement links TRBV6-1 to TRBJ2-1, with a weak D call TRBD2 (5 bases). This CDR3 comprises 11 residues. Germline V lookup: CDR1 MNHNS, CDR2 SASEGT. The V gene lost 8 bases and the J gene lost 4 bases, with 6 bases spanning the gap. The CDR3 region has the DNA TGTGCCAGCCGGGATTACAATGAGCAGTTCTTC. Translating it yields CASRDYNEQFF.

This clone was detected only a few times. The gene calls are TRBV20-1 and TRBJ1-3; D not resolved. CDR3 size: 11 residues. The germline V gene has CDR1 DFQATT and CDR2 SNEGSKA (reference sequence). V gave up 6 bases and J gave up 0 bases, with 3 bases separating them. CDR3 in amino acids: CSALSGNTIYF. As DNA, the CDR3 is TGCAGTGCCCTCTCTGGAAACACCATATATTTT.

The chain links TRBV7-2 to TRBJ2-7; TRBD2 agrees at 8 bases. The germline V gene has CDR1 SGHTA and CDR2 FQGNSA. The length of the CDR3 is 14 residues. J gave up 4 bases and V 5 bases, and 7 bases lay outside the gene matches. The CDR3 nucleotides read TGTGCCAGCAGCCTCCGCGGGGGGCGGTACGAGCAGTACTTC. Its protein is CASSLRGGRYEQYF.

The chain joins TRBV5-1 to TRBJ2-1; tentative D call: TRBD1 (5 bases). V was cut by 0 bases and J by 6 bases, with 10 bases left in between. This CDR3 has 14 residues. Germline V CDR1 and CDR2: SGHRS, YFSETQ. CDR3 in DNA: TGCGCCAGCAGCTTGGCCGTCAGGGCCAATGAGCAGTTCTTC. Amino acid sequence: CASSLAVRANEQFF.

The rearrangement links TRBV19 to TRBJ1-1; D unresolved. The V and J ends lost 3 bases and 2 bases respectively, with 13 bases between them. The CDR3 sequence is 15 residues long. Germline assignment: CDR1 LNHDA and CDR2 SQIVND (reference sequence). CDR3 sequence: CASSIGVTQNTEAFF. DNA of the CDR3: TGTGCCAGTAGTATTGGAGTAACCCAAAACACTGAAGCTTTCTTT.

CDR3 protein: CASSLIPGQLYGYTF. In nucleotides, the CDR3 is TGTGCCAGCAGTTTGATTCCCGGACAGTTGTATGGCTACACCTTC. V gene TRBV27 combines with J gene TRBJ1-2; D possibly corresponds to TRBD1 (6 bases). This CDR3 has 15 residues. The V gene's germline CDR1 is MNHEY and CDR2 SMNVEV (reference sequence). V lost 3 bases and J lost 5, with 16 bases in between.

This rearrangement joins TRBV7-8 to TRBJ2-2, with D possibly matching TRBD2 (6 bases). The CDR3 length is 16 residues. Trimming took off 3 bases at V and 0 bases at J, with 11 bases between the two ends. Germline assignment: CDR1 SGHVS and CDR2 FQNEAQ. CDR3 region: CASSFGTGANTGELFF. Written as DNA, the CDR3 is TGTGCCAGCAGCTTCGGTACGGGAGCGAACACCGGGGAGCTGTTTTTT.